This T cell receptor beta chain was identified during a study of CD8 T cells in Susac syndrome. For the study at large: Patients with Susac syndrome were therapy-naive, taking corticosteroids, with some also receiving intravenous immunoglobulin, or taking intravenous immunoglobulin alone at the time their blood was drawn.

This CDR3 is 16 amino acids long. Trimming at V came to 1 base and at J to 7 bases, leaving 10 bases not matched to a gene. Germline-derived CDR1 and CDR2 are SGHVS and FQNEAQ. After extraction with the RNeasy kit, roughly 0.45 to 1 ug of the RNA was reverse transcribed using random hexamers. Amplification of TCR beta CDR3 used immunoSEQ multiplex PCR across 54 Vbeta and 13 Jbeta. TCRdb fed the immunoSEQ multiplex PCR reads into MiXCR, producing one record per CDR3 protein. The sample includes 240,000 or so distinct CDR3 sequences, roughly 95% of them seen just once. This chain connects TRBV7-8 to TRBJ2-1; 7 positions match TRBD2. The sequence came from a human donor with Susac syndrome. Sequenced material: CD4+ T cells from PBMCs. The CDR3 coding sequence is TGTGCCAGCAGCTTAGGTCGCGGGAGAGGTAAAAATGAGCAGTTCTTC. It encodes CASSLGRGRGKNEQFF.